This T cell receptor beta chain was sequenced in a study of radiation and T cells in renal cell carcinoma. General study points: Pretreatment tumor biopsies were lacking, so baseline clonotypes are unknown. In nephrectomy-only tumors, top 100 clonotypes averaged 43%, versus about 54% irradiated.

About this clone: As yet, its antigen is unknown.

Treatment in this sample: 15 Gy SBRT to primary tumor, nephrectomy 4 weeks later. Some clones are missing from TCRdb's copy, which holds only in-frame ones; the method was immunoSEQ multiplex PCR. The table shows under 20,000 clones, with less than 65% occurring only once. This sequence was found in a woman aged 70-85 years with renal cell carcinoma. The source material was tumor tissue, sampled from a patient whose treatment included radiotherapy and nephrectomy.

The CDR3 coding sequence is TGTGCCAGCAATCGACAGGGCATGAACACTGAAGCTTTCTTT. It is translated as CASNRQGMNTEAFF. The gene calls are TRBV27 and TRBJ1-1, with TRBD1 matching 7 bases. Germline V gene lookup returns CDR1 MNHEY and CDR2 SMNVEV (reference sequence). The ends lost 7 bases at V and 0 bases at J; junction bases unmatched: 5. The CDR3 length is 14 residues.